This T cell receptor (beta chain) was sequenced during a study of shared clonotypes between healthy human individuals. TCRdb's table, derived via immunoSEQ multiplex PCR, lists solely in-frame clones and lacks some. The table shows 2 million to 2.5 million clones, with almost 96% occurring only once. Trimming took 8 bases from V and 10 from J, leaving 12 bases between them. The CDR3 spans 11 residues. Germline assignment: CDR1 SGHTA and CDR2 FQGTGA. The sequenced sample was naive CD4+ T cells sorted from blood. Noted subset: CD45RA+ positively selected. V and J are TRBV7-3 and TRBJ1-5, with unresolved D. The sequence was collected from a man between 18 and 29 years old in good health. The CDR3 region is CASPQKDPQHF. DNA of the CDR3: TGTGCCAGCCCGCAAAAAGACCCCCAGCATTTT.